These 20 T cell receptor beta chains came from one sample sequenced in a study of post-analysis software for immune sequencing data. Overall study results and limits: In patients, TRBV5-6, TRBV5-1 and TRBV20-1 belonged to four or five TRBV segments found more frequently than in controls.

These receptors are not linked to any known antigen. Included in the TCR beta cDNA libraries were unique molecular identifiers. TCRdb re-called the PCR reads through MiXCR, storing one row per CDR3 protein. The data contain 600,000 to 750,000 distinct CDR3 sequences, 55% to 70% of them singletons. What was sequenced was blood. These receptors all stem from a girl aged 2-10 years with multiple sclerosis.

This clonotype came up once. The chain has TRBV12-3 or TRBV12-4 and TRBJ2-1; D unresolved. CDR3 length equals 11 residues. Trimming removed 3 bases at V and 11 bases at J, with 8 bases between. This CDR3 reads CASSFLLKQFF. The CDR3 DNA is TGTGCCAGCAGTTTTCTCCTGAAGCAGTTCTTC.

V gene TRBV6-5 combines with J gene TRBJ2-3, with D tentatively TRBD2 (5 bases). The CDR3 extends over 14 amino acids. V lost 8 bases and J lost 2, with 14 bases in between. Germline V gene data show CDR1 as MNHEY and CDR2 as SVGAGI. The CDR3 region is CASQLDDTTDTQYF. The CDR3 nucleotides read TGTGCCAGCCAACTAGACGATACCACAGATACGCAGTATTTT.

J is TRBJ2-4 and V is TRBV5-1, with D possibly TRBD2 on 6 matching bases. The CDR3 runs to 15 residues. V was clipped by 5 bases and J by 0 bases, with 12 bases between them. Germline assignment: CDR1 SGHRS and CDR2 YFSETQ. The CDR3 sequence: CASSLGDLAKNIQYF. DNA for the CDR3: TGCGCCAGCAGTCTGGGGGACTTAGCCAAAAACATTCAGTACTTC.

In its sample, this clonotype was seen once. The gene calls are TRBV7-9 and TRBJ2-6, with D perhaps matching TRBD2 (6 bases). This CDR3 is built from 15 residues. Trimming took off 6 bases at V and 0 bases at J, with 9 bases between the two ends. CDR1 and CDR2 (germline): SEHNR, FQNEAQ (reference sequence). The DNA of the CDR3 is TGTGCCAGCAGGGAGGGGATCTCTGGGGCCAACGTCCTGACTTTC. It yields the protein CASREGISGANVLTF.

The chain links TRBV6-2 or TRBV6-3 to TRBJ2-4; D call uncertain. Trimming removed 6 bases at V and 4 bases at J, with 10 bases between. CDR3 length: 13 residues. Germline V gives CDR1 MNHEY, CDR2 SVGEGT. The CDR3 sequence is CASRRPAKNIQYF. The CDR3 region has the DNA TGTGCCAGCAGGCGTCCAGCTAAAAACATTCAGTACTTC.

The V and J genes are TRBV11-2 and TRBJ2-5, with 8 bases lining up with TRBD1. V was clipped by 3 bases and J by 5 bases; unmatched bases: 23. The CDR3 sequence is 20 residues long. Germline CDR1 reads SGHAT; CDR2 reads FQNNGV. The CDR3: CASSFPNRDRLGGRIETQYF. CDR3 sequence (DNA): TGTGCCAGCAGCTTCCCTAACCGGGACAGGCTAGGGGGACGTATCGAGACCCAGTACTTC.

V is TRBV7-9 and J is TRBJ1-1; 7 bases agree with TRBD1. The CDR3 is 16 amino acids. V shed 1 base, J shed 1 base, and the junction held 6 bases outside the gene matches. The germline gives CDR1 SEHNR, CDR2 FQNEAQ (reference sequence). The CDR3 DNA sequence: TGTGCCAGCAGCTTAGTGTGGCGGGACAGGAACACTGAAGCTTTCTTT. This translates into CASSLVWRDRNTEAFF.

The rearrangement uses TRBV29-1 and TRBJ1-1, with TRBD1 matching 10 bases. CDR1 is SQVTM, CDR2 ANQGSEA, per germline. There are 17 residues in the CDR3. V gave up 7 bases and J gave up 1 base; unmatched junction bases: 15. CDR3 residues: CSAMNRDRGRWNTEAFF. As DNA, the CDR3 is TGCAGCGCTATGAACCGGGACAGGGGACGATGGAACACTGAAGCTTTCTTT.

This clonotype has just one count. The chain joins TRBV15 to TRBJ1-6; 8 bases line up with TRBD1. CDR1 and CDR2 from the germline V gene are LNHNV and YYDKDF (reference sequence). V trimming: 5 bases; J trimming: 7 bases; junction bases outside the gene matches: 10. CDR3 length: 16 residues. The CDR3 DNA reads as TGTGCCACCAGCCCATCTGTGGACAGGGCCAATTCACCCCTCCACTTT. Encoded protein: CATSPSVDRANSPLHF. The full variable domain, its missing parts supplied by reference TRBV15 and TRBJ1-6, is DAMVIQNPRYQVTQFGKPVTLSCSQTLNHNVMYWYQQKSSQAPKLLFHYYDKDFNNEADTPDNFQSRRPNTSFCFLDIRSPGLGDTAMYLCATSPSVDRANSPLHFGNGTRLTVT.

The chain couples TRBV7-8 to TRBJ1-2, with D maybe TRBD1 (5 bases). CDR1 and CDR2 (germline): SGHVS, FQNEAQ. V lost 5 bases to trimming and J lost 3 bases, with 16 bases between them. The CDR3 has 15 residues. The CDR3 DNA reads as TGTGCCAGCAGCCTCCGCCCGGGGCAGGACTATGGCTACACCTTC. This gives the protein CASSLRPGQDYGYTF.

This chain joins TRBV18 and TRBJ2-1, with 10 bases aligning to TRBD1. CDR1 is KGHSH and CDR2 is LQKENI in the germline V gene. Trimming cost V 5 bases and J 0 bases; bases outside gene matches: 4. The CDR3 has 16 amino acids. The CDR3 region is CASSTRTGGSYNEQFF. CDR3 DNA: TGTGCCAGCTCAACCCGGACAGGGGGCTCCTACAATGAGCAGTTCTTC.

The DNA of the CDR3 is TGTGCCAGCAGTGTCCTCCAGGCTAAGGACTATGGCTACACCTTC. This gives the protein CASSVLQAKDYGYTF. The gene calls are TRBV6-1 and TRBJ1-2; D gene ambiguous. CDR3 length: 15 residues. The germline V gene encodes CDR1 MNHNS and CDR2 SASEGT. Trimming left V 4 bases short and J 3 bases short, with 15 bases between.

The J gene is TRBJ2-1, the V gene TRBV5-1; D gene uncertain. Between the trimmed V and J ends, which lost 2 bases and 3 bases, there was a span of 12 bases. Germline CDR1 SGHRS, CDR2 YFSETQ. The CDR3 contains 15 residues. This chain's CDR3 is CASSLVGVDYNEQFF. The DNA for the CDR3 is TGCGCCAGCAGCTTAGTCGGAGTGGACTACAATGAGCAGTTCTTC. Full variable domain (missing parts from reference TRBV5-1 and TRBJ2-1): KAGVTQTPRYLIKTRGQQVTLSCSPISGHRSVSWYQQTPGQGLQFLFEYFSETQRNKGNFPGRFSGRQFSNSRSEMNVSTLELGDSALYLCASSLVGVDYNEQFFGPGTRLTVL.

This clonotype came up a few times. At one boundary the junction diverges from the germline segment, which might be a read error. The rearrangement links TRBV5-1 to TRBJ1-2; D uncertain. The CDR3 loop spans 15 amino acids. Germline values: CDR1 SGHRS, CDR2 YFSETQ. This CDR3 reads CANSPEYVGSHGYTF. The DNA of the CDR3 is TGCGCCAACAGCCCGGAGTACGTGGGCAGCCATGGCTACACCTTC.

V and J are TRBV5-1 and TRBJ2-3; D unresolved. CDR1 SGHRS and CDR2 YFSETQ come from the germline V gene. V was clipped by 1 base and J by 6 bases, with 15 bases between them. The CDR3 is 15 amino acids. In DNA form, the CDR3 reads TGCGCCAGCAGCTTGAGTTTTACGGGTGGGGATACGCAGTATTTT. Protein: CASSLSFTGGDTQYF.

This clonotype appeared a single time. The chain is built from TRBV20-1 and TRBJ1-1; D unresolved. The CDR3 extends over 13 amino acids. V lost 1 base, J lost 0 bases, and 6 bases lay in between. Germline-derived CDR1 and CDR2 are DFQATT and SNEGSKA (reference sequence). The CDR3 region is CSARVRMNTEAFF. Here the CDR3 DNA reads TGCAGTGCTAGAGTGAGAATGAACACTGAAGCTTTCTTT.

J is TRBJ2-1 and V is TRBV7-2; the match to TRBD2 covers 16 bases. This CDR3 is 18 amino acids long. Germline assignment: CDR1 SGHTA and CDR2 FQGNSA. Trimming removed 5 bases from V and 4 bases from J; junction bases left unmatched: 8. The CDR3 loop reads CASSLGLAGGPFYNEQFF. In DNA form, the CDR3 reads TGTGCCAGCAGCCTGGGACTAGCGGGGGGGCCCTTTTACAATGAGCAGTTCTTC.

The chain has TRBV20-1 and TRBJ2-3; D possibly matches TRBD1 or TRBD2 (5 bases each). Trimming removed 7 bases from V and 4 bases from J, with 15 bases in between. Germline assignment: CDR1 DFQATT and CDR2 SNEGSKA (reference sequence). The CDR3 runs 13 residues. CDR3 nucleotide sequence: TGCAGTGGCCTCTTGGGGGTAGCAGATACGCAGTATTTT. Its protein product is CSGLLGVADTQYF.

This clonotype came up a few times. The chain has TRBV29-1 and TRBJ2-1, with unresolved D. Per germline, CDR1 SQVTM and CDR2 ANQGSEA. Deletions cut 4 bases from V and 6 bases from J, with 10 bases between. The CDR3 is 12 residues long. The CDR3 is CSVAAQLNEQFF. The CDR3 coding sequence is TGCAGCGTTGCAGCGCAACTCAATGAGCAGTTCTTC.

In its sample, this clonotype was seen a few times. The chain carries TRBV10-3 and TRBJ1-5; possible D gene TRBD1, 6 bases. CDR3 length: 14 residues. Trimming shortened V by 5 bases and J by 0 bases, and 8 bases separated the two germline ends. Germline values: CDR1 ENHRY, CDR2 SYGVKD. The CDR3 nucleotides are TGTGCCATCAGTAGACAGGATAGCAATCAGCCCCAGCATTTT. Translation gives CAISRQDSNQPQHF.